This T cell receptor (beta chain) was sequenced for a study of blood T cell repertoires in COVID-19. Turning to the study itself: From the United States, Italy and Spain came samples of acute and convalescent COVID-19. Sources were T cells, B-cell-depleted T cells, or PBMCs; the material itself was cDNA or gDNA.

In the study's own analysis: Amplified reference gene primers provided the basis for estimating nucleated cell counts. Produced via immunoSEQ multiplex PCR; TCRdb's table is partial and in-frame only. V, J and clone size are those of that table, while D and trimming were read from the DNA. Of a few hundred thousand clones listed, around 88% were seen once; the top ten hold under 1.5%. The CDR3 spans 13 residues. The TCR comes from a man at least 80 years old with acute or convalescent COVID-19. Specimen: peripheral blood. This chain connects TRBV21-1 to TRBJ2-7; the table's D call TRBD2 went unverified against the DNA. TRBV21-1 is a documented pseudogene. CDR3 DNA: TGTGCCAGCAGCAAAAGAGGAGCCTACGAGCAGTACTTC. Translating gives CASSKRGAYEQYF.